These 16 T cell receptor beta chains originate from one sample sequenced in a study of T cells in Graves' hyperthyroidism and ophthalmopathy. Regions amplified from RNA transcripts were the TCR beta CDR3 regions. With the HTBI primer set, the TCR CDR3 went through a first round of RT-PCR. MiXCR, run by TCRdb on the multiplex PCR reads, gives a single entry per CDR3 protein. The sample has more than 350,000 distinct CDR3 sequences; roughly 15% are singletons. The sequenced sample consisted of blood. The receptors derive from a woman aged 60-70 years with Graves' ophthalmopathy.

CDR3 nucleotide sequence: TGTGCCAGCAGTTCCACTAGCGGGAGCTTAACGGTTGAGCAGTTCTTC. This encodes CASSSTSGSLTVEQFF. The chain uses TRBV6-2 or TRBV6-3 and TRBJ2-1, with TRBD2 identical over 11 bases. The CDR3 contains 16 residues. In germline, CDR1 is MNHEY, CDR2 SVGEGT. J gave up 9 bases and V 4 bases, and 11 bases lay outside the gene matches.

A remark on this clonotype: This may stem from a read error, because a much larger clone lies one nucleotide away. The J gene is TRBJ2-1, the V gene TRBV11-2; 7 bases align to TRBD2. Germline CDR1 reads SGHAT; CDR2 reads FQNNGV. J lost 5 bases, V lost 5 bases, and 12 bases had no gene match. The CDR3 runs to 16 residues. CDR3 sequence (DNA): TGTGCCAGCAGCGCAAGGTGGGGGGGAGGGGACAATGAGCAGTTCTTC. Translated, it gives CASSARWGGGDNEQFF.

Ten or more counts support this clonotype. The J gene is TRBJ2-7, the V gene TRBV10-1, with a weak D call TRBD2 (6 bases). CDR1 and CDR2 from the germline V gene are WNHNN and SYGVQD (reference sequence). The CDR3 runs to 14 residues. Trimming left V 3 bases short and J 2 bases short, with 11 bases between. The CDR3 region is CASSDRGTPYEQYF. The CDR3, as DNA: TGCGCCAGCAGTGATCGGGGGACCCCCTACGAGCAGTACTTC.

This clonotype was picked up many times. V is TRBV7-2 and J is TRBJ2-6, with D perhaps TRBD1 (6 bases). The CDR3 length is 15 residues. Germline loops: CDR1 SGHTA, CDR2 FQGNSA. V lost 5 bases and J lost 2, with 10 bases in between. CDR3 DNA: TGTGCCAGCAGCCCACAGGGTACTGGGGCCAACGTCCTGACTTTC. It encodes CASSPQGTGANVLTF.

The CDR3 loop reads CASSHLGTSETQYF. The CDR3 DNA sequence: TGCGCCAGCAGCCACCTCGGGACCAGTGAGACCCAGTACTTC. The chain uses TRBV4-1 and TRBJ2-5; D tentatively fits TRBD1 or TRBD2 (5 bases each). CDR1 and CDR2 from the germline V gene are MGHRA and YSYEKL. The CDR3 contains 14 residues. V was shortened by 3 bases and J by 5 bases, with 13 bases between the two germline ends.

Many counts were recorded for this clonotype. The gene calls are TRBV20-1 and TRBJ2-3, with D hard to call. CDR3 length: 12 residues. Germline V CDR1 and CDR2: DFQATT, SNEGSKA (reference sequence). V gave up 6 bases and J gave up 2 bases, with 9 bases separating them. The CDR3, as DNA: TGCAGTGCCCCCGATTCCACAGATACGCAGTATTTT. Protein: CSAPDSTDTQYF.

V usage is TRBV6-1 and J usage is TRBJ2-1, with 7 bases matching TRBD1. Germline trimming cut 7 bases from V and 2 bases from J; bases unmatched to any gene: 2. There are 13 residues in the CDR3. CDR1 and CDR2 from the germline V gene are MNHNS and SASEGT. CDR3 nucleotide sequence: TGTGCCAGCATGACAGGGCCCTACAATGAGCAGTTCTTC. The encoded protein is CASMTGPYNEQFF.

This clonotype was found once. The chain is built from TRBV7-6 and TRBJ2-3; the D gene could be TRBD1 or TRBD2 (5 bases each). The CDR3 totals 15 residues. Germline-derived CDR1 and CDR2 are SGHVS and FNYEAQ. The V end lost 5 bases, the J end lost 1 base, and 13 bases lay between the germline ends. The chain's CDR3 is CASSGTWLGTDTQYF. The CDR3 DNA is TGTGCCAGCAGCGGGACGTGGCTAGGCACAGATACGCAGTATTTT. Combining the CDR3 with reference TRBV7-6 and TRBJ2-3 gives the whole variable domain GAGVSQSPRYKVTKRGQDVALRCDPISGHVSLYWYRQALGQGPEFLTYFNYEAQQDKSGLPNDRFSAERPEGSISTLTIQRTEQRDSAMYRCASSGTWLGTDTQYFGPGTRLTVL.

The chain carries TRBV2 and TRBJ2-1, with 13 bases aligning to TRBD2. The CDR3 has 13 amino acids. V dropped 1 base and J dropped 13; count of bases not matched to a gene: 1. Looked up from germline, CDR1 is SNHLY and CDR2 is FYNNEI. CDR3 coding DNA: TGTGCCAGCAGTGAAGGGACTAGCGGGAGACAGTTCTTC. Translating gives CASSEGTSGRQFF.

The chain couples TRBV13 to TRBJ2-3; the match to TRBD2 covers 10 bases. CDR3 size: 17 residues. Germline V gives CDR1 PRHDT, CDR2 FYEKMQ (reference sequence). V lost 4 bases to trimming and J lost 4 bases; unmatched junction nucleotides: 11. This chain's CDR3 is CASSSTPSGSGPDTQYF. The CDR3 DNA reads as TGTGCCAGCAGCTCCACCCCTAGCGGGAGTGGGCCAGATACGCAGTATTTT.

This clonotype has a count of ten or more. The genes are TRBV27 and TRBJ1-1, with 7 bases lining up with TRBD1. Per germline, CDR1 MNHEY and CDR2 SMNVEV (reference sequence). V was pared by 5 bases and J by 3 bases, with 15 bases of the junction left unmatched. The CDR3 loop spans 17 amino acids. CDR3 loop: CASSPGTGVGRDTEAFF. The DNA for the CDR3 is TGTGCCAGCAGTCCGGGAACAGGGGTGGGGCGGGACACTGAAGCTTTCTTT.

This clonotype was picked up many times. The rearrangement uses TRBV11-2 and TRBJ1-5, with unresolved D. CDR1 and CDR2 (germline): SGHAT, FQNNGV. Trimming left V 3 bases short and J 3 bases short, with 12 bases between. The length of the CDR3 is 15 residues. Written as DNA, the CDR3 is TGTGCCAGCAGCTTGAGGGCGGGTTTCAATCAGCCCCAGCATTTT. This sequence encodes CASSLRAGFNQPQHF.

This chain connects TRBV7-9 to TRBJ2-1; 11 nucleotides agree with TRBD1. V was clipped by 1 base and J by 6 bases; unmatched bases: 2. Germline V lookup: CDR1 SEHNR, CDR2 FQNEAQ (reference sequence). CDR3 length: 15 amino acids. The CDR3 DNA is TGTGCCAGCAGCTTAGGGGACAGGGGGTTCAATGAGCAGTTCTTC. Translating it yields CASSLGDRGFNEQFF.

This clonotype appeared a few times. This chain connects TRBV13 to TRBJ2-3; D might be TRBD1 (6 bases). The CDR3 spans 15 residues. Trimming pared 11 bases from V and 5 bases from J, leaving 23 bases between. Germline CDR1 PRHDT, CDR2 FYEKMQ (reference sequence). The CDR3 protein is CASHARDKRIDTQYF. The DNA for the CDR3 is TGTGCCTCTCACGCCCGGGACAAAAGAATAGATACGCAGTATTTT.

This chain's CDR3 is CASSLIAGSVTPQHF. The CDR3 DNA sequence: TGTGCCAGCAGCTTAATTGCAGGGTCGGTTACGCCCCAGCATTTT. The V gene is TRBV7-3, the J gene TRBJ1-5, with D tentatively TRBD1 (5 bases). The CDR3 loop spans 15 amino acids. CDR1 and CDR2 (germline): SGHTA, FQGTGA. Trimming shortened V by 1 base and J by 9 bases, and 16 bases separated the two germline ends.

This clonotype was detected ten times or more. V gene TRBV7-2 combines with J gene TRBJ2-3; 8 nucleotides agree with TRBD2. The CDR3 loop spans 15 amino acids. CDR1 and CDR2 from the germline V gene are SGHTA and FQGNSA. The junction had 4 bases not matched to a gene; V was cut back by 1 base and J by 4 bases. The CDR3 spells CASSLVRGRSDTQYF. CDR3 nucleotides: TGTGCCAGCAGCTTAGTGCGCGGGAGGTCAGATACGCAGTATTTT.